This entry lists 22 T cell receptor beta chains sequenced from one sample in a study of blood T cell repertoires in COVID-19. Sequenced by immunoSEQ multiplex PCR; TCRdb stores in-frame clones only, minus some. The sample includes under 400,000 clones, roughly 90% of them seen just once. Sequencing was carried out using PBMCs or T cells enriched from blood (not recorded which). These receptors were obtained from a woman aged 30 to 39 who had been exposed to COVID-19.

The gene calls are TRBV28 and TRBJ1-2, with D perhaps matching TRBD1 (6 bases). Trimming pared 4 bases from V and 8 bases from J, leaving 17 bases between. The germline V gene has CDR1 MDHEN and CDR2 SYDVKM. This CDR3 spans 14 amino acids. CDR3 bases: TGTGCCAGCAGTTCACCGGGGACATCGGAGGGCTACACCTTC. It encodes CASSSPGTSEGYTF.

J is TRBJ2-1 and V is TRBV11-3, with D possibly TRBD1 on 5 matching bases. Germline lookup yields CDR1 SGHNT and CDR2 YENEEA. The CDR3 is 15 residues long. Deletions cut 3 bases from V and 2 bases from J, with 11 bases between. The CDR3 region is CASSFSGNTYNEQFF. In nucleotides, the CDR3 is TGTGCCAGCAGCTTTTCAGGGAACACCTACAATGAGCAGTTCTTC.

This clone was counted a few times. This chain joins TRBV10-1 and TRBJ1-1; D is unclear. Trimming took 1 base from V and 1 from J, leaving 10 bases between them. CDR1 WNHNN and CDR2 SYGVQD come from the germline V gene (reference sequence). The length of the CDR3 is 15 residues. In DNA form, the CDR3 reads TGCGCCAGCAGTGAGTATCGCGCGGGGAACACTGAAGCTTTCTTT. Translating it yields CASSEYRAGNTEAFF.

As concerns this clone: The same CDR3 also results from other DNA sequences found in this sample. The CDR3: CASSSGQGSQPQHF. Here the CDR3 DNA reads TGTGCCAGCAGTTCGGGACAGGGTAGTCAGCCCCAGCATTTT. This rearrangement joins TRBV28 to TRBJ1-5; 9 bases line up with TRBD1. Germline CDR1 is MDHEN and CDR2 is SYDVKM. The V segment lost 4 bases and the J segment 6 bases; nucleotides outside the gene matches: 4. This CDR3 comprises 14 residues.

This chain connects TRBV13 to TRBJ2-3; 12 bases match TRBD2. The CDR3 is made up of 18 amino acids. Germline loops: CDR1 PRHDT, CDR2 FYEKMQ (reference sequence). V was pared by 3 bases and J by 8 bases, with 15 bases of the junction left unmatched. CDR3 protein: CASSFGLAGSNGIGTQYF. The CDR3 DNA is TGTGCCAGCAGCTTCGGACTAGCGGGGTCAAATGGAATCGGTACGCAGTATTTT.

This clone has a single count. The J gene is TRBJ1-2, the V gene TRBV19; no reliable D call. This CDR3 spans 13 amino acids. CDR1 and CDR2 from the germline V gene are LNHDA and SQIVND (reference sequence). Trimming removed 6 bases at V and 4 bases at J, with 12 bases between. The CDR3 is CASRPPMRYGYTF. CDR3 bases: TGTGCCAGTAGGCCCCCCATGCGCTATGGCTACACCTTC.

The chain has TRBV3-1 (or the pseudogene TRBV3-2) and TRBJ2-3, with 12 bases matching TRBD2. V lost 0 bases to trimming and J lost 2 bases; unmatched junction nucleotides: 3. CDR3 length: 17 residues. Germline CDR1 and CDR2: LGHDT and YNNKEL (reference sequence). CDR3 in DNA: TGTGCCAGCAGCCAAGATCTAGCGGGAGGGTTCACAGATACGCAGTATTTT. Its protein is CASSQDLAGGFTDTQYF.

This rearrangement joins TRBV11-2 to TRBJ1-6; TRBD1 matches 8 bases. J gave up 7 bases and V 5 bases, and 10 bases lay outside the gene matches. The CDR3 totals 16 residues. From germline, CDR1 is SGHAT and CDR2 FQNNGV. CDR3 in DNA: TGTGCCAGCAGCGTCACGTCAGGGGGCGGGAATTCACCCCTCCACTTT. Translating it yields CASSVTSGGGNSPLHF.

V and J are TRBV11-2 and TRBJ2-7; tentatively, D is TRBD2 (5 bases). V gave up 1 base and J gave up 2 bases, with 9 bases separating them. The V gene's germline CDR1 is SGHAT and CDR2 FQNNGV. The CDR3 has 14 amino acids. The CDR3 loop reads CASSLGSSPYEQYF. CDR3 bases: TGTGCCAGCAGCTTAGGGTCTAGCCCCTACGAGCAGTACTTC.

The sample holds a few counts of this clone. The chain recombines TRBV2 with TRBJ1-3; D call uncertain. Germline CDR1 SNHLY, CDR2 FYNNEI. This CDR3 region has 14 residues. V lost 4 bases and J lost 0, with 7 bases in between. DNA of the CDR3: TGTGCCAGCAGTGTTACAGTCTCTGGAAACACCATATATTTT. Its protein product is CASSVTVSGNTIYF.

This clone has only one observation. The chain carries TRBV13 and TRBJ2-5, with 11 bases fitting TRBD1. The CDR3 spans 16 residues. V shed 4 bases and J 2 bases; nucleotides not matched to a gene: 6. In germline, CDR1 is PRHDT, CDR2 FYEKMQ (reference sequence). The CDR3 here is CASSSYRDRGQETQYF. CDR3 nucleotides: TGTGCCAGCAGCTCCTACCGGGACAGGGGGCAAGAGACCCAGTACTTC.

This clone was counted only a few times. V and J are TRBV5-1 and TRBJ2-2; 9 bases agree with TRBD2. The CDR3 has 17 residues. Germline CDR1 and CDR2: SGHRS and YFSETQ. With V trimmed by 1 base and J by 6 bases, 10 bases remained unmatched. The CDR3 loop reads CASSLIGGRAGAGELFF. The DNA for the CDR3 is TGCGCCAGCAGCTTGATAGGCGGGAGGGCCGGAGCCGGGGAGCTGTTTTTT.

The CDR3 DNA reads TGTGCCAGCAGCGTTACTAGCGGGATGTTGGCAGATACGCAGTATTTT. The encoded protein is CASSVTSGMLADTQYF. V and J are TRBV9 and TRBJ2-3; 10 bases map to TRBD2. V shed 2 bases and J 4 bases; nucleotides not matched to a gene: 7. Germline V gene data show CDR1 as SGDLS and CDR2 as YYNGEE. The CDR3 loop spans 16 amino acids.

The chain couples TRBV28 to TRBJ2-3; 13 bases align to TRBD2. Germline V gene data show CDR1 as MDHEN and CDR2 as SYDVKM. V lost 5 bases and J lost 1; bases outside the gene matches: 3. The CDR3 spans 16 residues. In DNA, the CDR3 is TGTGCCAGCAGTCGGACTAGCGGGAGCCGCACAGATACGCAGTATTTT. It specifies CASSRTSGSRTDTQYF.

The CDR3 sequence is CASSEARTSNYGYTF. The CDR3 DNA reads as TGTGCCAGCAGTGAAGCGCGGACATCTAACTATGGCTACACCTTC. J is TRBJ1-2 and V is TRBV2, with a weak D call TRBD1 (5 bases). This CDR3 region has 15 residues. Germline V gene sequence: CDR1 SNHLY, CDR2 FYNNEI. Trimming stripped 0 bases from V and 0 bases from J, with 8 bases between.

The V gene is TRBV7-8, the J gene TRBJ1-2; 9 bases line up with TRBD1. The CDR3 is 15 amino acids. After removal of 2 bases from V and 5 bases from J, the junction contained 6 bases not matched to a gene. Germline V gene lookup returns CDR1 SGHVS and CDR2 FQNEAQ. CDR3 loop: CASSLLLGQGYGYTF. CDR3 nucleotides: TGTGCCAGCAGCTTATTGTTGGGACAGGGATATGGCTACACCTTC.

V usage is TRBV6-5 and J usage is TRBJ1-1; the D is unclear. V lost 0 bases and J lost 4, with 12 bases in between. Germline V CDR1 and CDR2: MNHEY, SVGAGI. This CDR3 has 15 residues. The CDR3 region is CASSYSGGWGTEAFF. CDR3 coding DNA: TGTGCCAGCAGTTACTCGGGAGGGTGGGGCACTGAAGCTTTCTTT.

The chain joins TRBV11-1 to TRBJ1-5; tentatively, D is TRBD1 (6 bases). CDR3 size: 14 residues. V was clipped by 3 bases and J by 7 bases, with 13 bases between them. Germline values: CDR1 SGHAT, CDR2 FQDESV (reference sequence). DNA for the CDR3: TGTGCCAGCAGCTTCCGGGACAAAGGACAGCCCCAGCATTTT. Translated, it gives CASSFRDKGQPQHF.

J is TRBJ1-1 and V is TRBV19, with unresolved D. The V end was cut by 1 base, the J end by 8 bases, with 11 bases between. Germline CDR1 and CDR2: LNHDA and SQIVND (reference sequence). The CDR3 runs 13 residues. The CDR3 reads CASSIAGRSEAFF. The CDR3 DNA sequence: TGTGCCAGTAGTATAGCGGGAAGGAGCGAAGCTTTCTTT.

This chain uses TRBV5-1 with TRBJ1-2; D uncertain. V lost 5 bases, J lost 1 base, and 9 bases lay in between. The germline V gene has CDR1 SGHRS and CDR2 YFSETQ. The CDR3 covers 13 residues. The CDR3 loop is CASRPELNYGYTF. The DNA of the CDR3 is TGCGCCAGCAGGCCTGAGCTTAACTATGGCTACACCTTC.

This chain's CDR3 is CASSYSPDWTDTQYF. The CDR3 DNA reads TGTGCCAGCAGTTACTCGCCCGACTGGACAGATACGCAGTATTTT. The chain links TRBV6-5 to TRBJ2-3; D gene uncertain. Deletions cut 0 bases from V and 3 bases from J, with 10 bases between. Germline CDR1 MNHEY, CDR2 SVGAGI. The CDR3 has 15 residues.

In this sample, this clone turned up once. This CDR3 is CASSVRDRGSFSNQPQHF. CDR3 bases: TGTGCCAGCAGCGTGCGGGACAGGGGTTCCTTTAGCAATCAGCCCCAGCATTTT. This chain joins TRBV14 and TRBJ1-5; 10 nucleotides match TRBD1. The trim removed 5 bases at V and 0 bases at J, leaving 10 bases unmatched. Germline lookup yields CDR1 SGHDN and CDR2 FVKESK. This CDR3 region has 18 residues. Full variable domain (remainder filled in from reference TRBV14 and TRBJ1-5): EAGVTQFPSHSVIEKGQTVTLRCDPISGHDNLYWYRRVMGKEIKFLLHFVKESKQDESGMPNNRFLAERTGGTYSTLKVQPAELEDSGVYFCASSVRDRGSFSNQPQHFGDGTRLSIL.